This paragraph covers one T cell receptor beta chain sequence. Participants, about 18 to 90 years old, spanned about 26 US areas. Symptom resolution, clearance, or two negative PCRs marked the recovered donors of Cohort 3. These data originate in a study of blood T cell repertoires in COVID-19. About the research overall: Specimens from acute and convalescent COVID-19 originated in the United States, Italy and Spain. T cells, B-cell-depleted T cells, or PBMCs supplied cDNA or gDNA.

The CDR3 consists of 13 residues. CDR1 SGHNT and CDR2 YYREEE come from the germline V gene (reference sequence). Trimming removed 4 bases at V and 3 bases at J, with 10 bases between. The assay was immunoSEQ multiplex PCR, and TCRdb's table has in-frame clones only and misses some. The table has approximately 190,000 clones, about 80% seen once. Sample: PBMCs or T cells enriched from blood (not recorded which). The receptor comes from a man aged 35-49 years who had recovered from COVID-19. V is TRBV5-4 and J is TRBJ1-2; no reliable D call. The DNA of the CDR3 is TGTGCCAGCAGCCTAAGAACGGACTATGGCTACACCTTC. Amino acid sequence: CASSLRTDYGYTF.